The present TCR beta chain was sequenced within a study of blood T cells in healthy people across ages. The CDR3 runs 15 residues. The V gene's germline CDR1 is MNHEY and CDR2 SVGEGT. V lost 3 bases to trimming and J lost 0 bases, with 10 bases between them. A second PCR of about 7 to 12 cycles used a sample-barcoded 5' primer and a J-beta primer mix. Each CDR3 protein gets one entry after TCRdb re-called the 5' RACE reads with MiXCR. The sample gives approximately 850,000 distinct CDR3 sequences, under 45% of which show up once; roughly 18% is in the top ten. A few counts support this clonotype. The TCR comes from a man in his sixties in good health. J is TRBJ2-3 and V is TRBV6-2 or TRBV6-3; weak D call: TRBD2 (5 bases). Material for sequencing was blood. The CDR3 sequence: CASSYSEGSTDTQYF. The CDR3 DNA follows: TGTGCCAGCAGTTATTCTGAGGGAAGCACAGATACGCAGTATTTT.